A selection of T cell receptor beta chains follows, all from one sample in a study of blood T cell repertoires in COVID-19. Generated by immunoSEQ multiplex PCR, the TCRdb table keeps only in-frame clones and is missing some. The sample lists about 250,000 clones; 85% to 90% were seen once. Sequencing was carried out using PBMCs or T cells enriched from blood (not recorded which). Source of these receptors: a woman between 18 and 30 years old who had recovered from COVID-19. The CDR3 runs from the conserved cysteine through the conserved F or W. The order of the fields is D gene, J gene, V gene, clone size, CDR3 protein, CDR3 DNA. A D gene is named only where the DNA matches it firmly. Expanded clones get a size class; other rows say once, few or many, or leave the size out.

D gene: -
J gene: TRBJ2-2
V gene: TRBV15
clone size: few
CDR3 protein: CATSRETGPNTGELFF
CDR3 DNA: TGTGCCACCAGCAGAGAAACAGGCCCGAACACCGGGGAGCTGTTTTTT

D gene: TRBD1
J gene: TRBJ1-1
V gene: TRBV6-5
clone size: -
CDR3 protein: CASRNRGRVNTEAFF
CDR3 DNA: TGTGCCAGCAGAAACAGGGGGCGAGTGAACACTGAAGCTTTCTTT

D gene: -
J gene: TRBJ1-6
V gene: TRBV9
clone size: -
CDR3 protein: CASSVRLNNSPLHF
CDR3 DNA: TGTGCCAGCAGCGTACGGTTGAATAATTCACCCCTCCACTTT

D gene: TRBD1
J gene: TRBJ2-5
V gene: TRBV19
clone size: -
CDR3 protein: CASSNSRQGRAPETQYF
CDR3 DNA: TGTGCCAGTAGTAACTCGCGACAGGGAAGGGCCCCAGAGACCCAGTACTTC

D gene: -
J gene: TRBJ1-1
V gene: TRBV6-5
clone size: -
CDR3 protein: CATTARGWTEAFF
CDR3 DNA: TGTGCCACCACCGCCCGGGGATGGACTGAAGCTTTCTTT

D gene: TRBD1
J gene: TRBJ1-2
V gene: TRBV19
clone size: -
CDR3 protein: CASSIGDRFNYGYTF
CDR3 DNA: TGTGCCAGTAGTATAGGGGACAGATTTAACTATGGCTACACCTTC

D gene: TRBD1
J gene: TRBJ2-7
V gene: TRBV2
clone size: once
CDR3 protein: CASRTGVIYEQYF
CDR3 DNA: TGTGCCAGCAGAACAGGGGTGATCTACGAGCAGTACTTC

D gene: TRBD1
J gene: TRBJ1-5
V gene: TRBV6-5
clone size: -
CDR3 protein: CASSTGGNNQPQHF
CDR3 DNA: TGTGCCAGCAGTACAGGGGGGAACAATCAGCCCCAGCATTTT

D gene: TRBD1
J gene: TRBJ2-5
V gene: TRBV28
clone size: once
CDR3 protein: CASSPGGQGMETQYF
CDR3 DNA: TGTGCCAGCAGTCCGGGGGGACAGGGGATGGAGACCCAGTACTTC

D gene: -
J gene: TRBJ1-2
V gene: TRBV4-1
clone size: -
CDR3 protein: CASSQDVSRGAGYTF
CDR3 DNA: TGCGCCAGCAGCCAAGACGTCTCCAGGGGTGCTGGCTACACCTTC